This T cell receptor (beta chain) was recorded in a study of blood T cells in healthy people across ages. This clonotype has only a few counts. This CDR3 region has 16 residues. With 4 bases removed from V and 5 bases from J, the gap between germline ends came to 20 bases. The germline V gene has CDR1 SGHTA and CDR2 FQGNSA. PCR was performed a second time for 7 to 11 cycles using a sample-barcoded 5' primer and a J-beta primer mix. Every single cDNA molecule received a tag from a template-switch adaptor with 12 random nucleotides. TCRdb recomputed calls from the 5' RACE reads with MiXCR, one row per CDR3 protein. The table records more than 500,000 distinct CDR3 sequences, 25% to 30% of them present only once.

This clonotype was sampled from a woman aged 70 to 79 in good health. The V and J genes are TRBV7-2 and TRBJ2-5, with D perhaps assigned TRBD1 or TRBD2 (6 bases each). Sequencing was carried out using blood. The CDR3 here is CASSSNWWGAGETQYF. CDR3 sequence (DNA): TGTGCCAGCAGCTCAAATTGGTGGGGGGCAGGTGAGACCCAGTACTTC.